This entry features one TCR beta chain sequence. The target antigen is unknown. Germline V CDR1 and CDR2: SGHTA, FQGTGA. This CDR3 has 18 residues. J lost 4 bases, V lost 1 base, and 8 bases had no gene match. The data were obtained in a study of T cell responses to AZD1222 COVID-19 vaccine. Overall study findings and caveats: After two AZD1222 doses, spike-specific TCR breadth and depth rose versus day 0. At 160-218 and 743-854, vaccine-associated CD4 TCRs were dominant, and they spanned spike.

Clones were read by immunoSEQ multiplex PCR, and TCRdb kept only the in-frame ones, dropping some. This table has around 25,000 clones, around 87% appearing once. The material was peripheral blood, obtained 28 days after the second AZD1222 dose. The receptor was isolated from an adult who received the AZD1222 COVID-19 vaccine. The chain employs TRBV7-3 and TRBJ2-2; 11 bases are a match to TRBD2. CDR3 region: CASSLILAGAGGTGELFF. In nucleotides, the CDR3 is TGTGCCAGCAGCTTAATACTAGCGGGAGCGGGCGGCACCGGGGAGCTGTTTTTT.